This is a list of T cell receptor beta chains from one sample in a study of naive CD8 T cells in extremely preterm neonates. Produced via immunoSEQ multiplex PCR; TCRdb's table is partial and in-frame only. The sample holds approximately 5,500 clones; under 99% are singletons and the top ten take approximately 0.52%. Sequenced sample: naive CD8+ T cells from blood. All receptors derive from a human donor in good health. The CDR3 runs from the conserved cysteine through the conserved F or W. D genes are given only for firm matches. Rows may omit the clone size; those that give it use once, few, many or a size class.

clone_size,d_call,v_call,j_call,cdr3_length,cdr3_aa,cdr3_nt
.,.,TRBV11-2,TRBJ2-7,17,CASSQGHKLIDSYEQYF,TGTGCCAGCAGCCAGGGACATAAGCTAATCGACTCCTACGAGCAGTACTTC
.,.,TRBV29-1,TRBJ2-7,13,CSVGGGLSYEQYF,TGCAGCGTTGGGGGAGGACTCTCCTACGAGCAGTACTTC
.,.,TRBV11-2,TRBJ2-1,13,CASSTGPGDEQFF,TGTGCCAGCAGCACAGGACCTGGCGATGAGCAGTTCTTC
once,TRBD1,TRBV5-4,TRBJ2-7,15,CASSGRDRAAGEQYF,TGTGCCAGCAGCGGACGGGACAGGGCAGCTGGGGAGCAGTACTTC
.,.,TRBV5-5,TRBJ1-5,15,CASSPGGNSNQPQHF,TGTGCCAGCAGCCCGGGCGGGAATAGCAATCAGCCCCAGCATTTT
.,.,TRBV7-3,TRBJ2-1,15,CASSLGLPYYNEQFF,TGTGCCAGCAGTTTGGGACTGCCCTACTACAATGAGCAGTTCTTC
.,TRBD2,TRBV9,TRBJ2-1,14,CASSVGLDNNEQFF,TGTGCCAGCAGCGTGGGACTAGACAACAATGAGCAGTTCTTC
.,.,TRBV19,TRBJ2-1,14,CASSPSPPLNEQFF,TGTGCCAGTAGTCCCTCCCCCCCTCTCAATGAGCAGTTCTTC
.,.,TRBV27,TRBJ1-5,14,CASRGRGSNQPQHF,TGTGCCAGCCGAGGCCGGGGATCGAATCAGCCCCAGCATTTT
.,TRBD2,TRBV18,TRBJ2-1,15,CASSPGLGSYNEQFF,TGTGCCAGCTCACCAGGACTAGGCTCCTACAATGAGCAGTTCTTC
.,.,TRBV30,TRBJ1-4,14,CAWSQDMTLEKLFF,TGTGCCTGGAGTCAGGATATGACCCTTGAAAAACTGTTTTTT
.,TRBD2,TRBV16,TRBJ2-1,16,CASSQSPSGQYNEQFF,TGTGCCAGCAGCCAATCGCCTAGCGGACAATACAATGAGCAGTTCTTC
.,TRBD2,TRBV29-1,TRBJ2-1,13,CSVGLAGVHEQFF,TGCAGCGTTGGACTAGCGGGGGTCCATGAGCAGTTCTTC
.,.,TRBV10-3,TRBJ2-5,14,CAISVARGQETQYF,TGTGCCATCAGTGTAGCCCGGGGTCAAGAGACCCAGTACTTC
.,TRBD1,TRBV28,TRBJ1-1,14,CASCLGTANTEAFF,TGTGCCAGCTGCCTGGGGACAGCGAACACTGAAGCTTTCTTT
.,.,TRBV5-1,TRBJ2-7,15,CASSLALGPISEQYF,TGCGCCAGCAGCTTGGCGCTGGGGCCCATCTCCGAGCAGTACTTC
.,.,TRBV7-6,TRBJ2-7,14,CASSLALTAYEQYF,TGTGCCAGCAGCTTAGCGCTGACTGCCTACGAGCAGTACTTC
.,.,TRBV9,TRBJ2-7,13,CASSDGDSYEQYF,TGTGCCAGCAGCGACGGGGATTCCTACGAGCAGTACTTC
once,TRBD1,TRBV6-1,TRBJ2-3,15,CASIFLGQAADTQYF,TGTGCCAGCATTTTCCTCGGACAGGCCGCAGATACGCAGTATTTT